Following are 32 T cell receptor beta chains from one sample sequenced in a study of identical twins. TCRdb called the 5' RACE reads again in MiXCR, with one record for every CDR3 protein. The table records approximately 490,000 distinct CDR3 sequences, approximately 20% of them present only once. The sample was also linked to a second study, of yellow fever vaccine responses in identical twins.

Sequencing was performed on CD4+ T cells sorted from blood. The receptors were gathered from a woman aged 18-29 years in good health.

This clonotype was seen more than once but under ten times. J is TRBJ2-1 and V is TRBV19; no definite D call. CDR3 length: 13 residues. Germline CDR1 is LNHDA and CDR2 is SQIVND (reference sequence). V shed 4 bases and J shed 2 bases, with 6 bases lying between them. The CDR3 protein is CASSKATYNEQFF. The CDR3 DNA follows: TGTGCCAGTAGTAAAGCCACCTACAATGAGCAGTTCTTC.

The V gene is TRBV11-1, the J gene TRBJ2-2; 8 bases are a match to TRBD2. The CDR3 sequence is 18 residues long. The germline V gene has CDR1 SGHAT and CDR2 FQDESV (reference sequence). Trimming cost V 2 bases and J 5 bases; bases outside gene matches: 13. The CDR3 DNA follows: TGTGCCAGCAGCTTACAGTTCTCGACTAGCGCTATTACCGGGGAGCTGTTTTTT. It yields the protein CASSLQFSTSAITGELFF.

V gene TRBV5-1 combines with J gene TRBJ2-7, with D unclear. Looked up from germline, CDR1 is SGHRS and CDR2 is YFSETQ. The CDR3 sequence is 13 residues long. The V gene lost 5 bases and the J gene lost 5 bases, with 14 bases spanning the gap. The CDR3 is CASSRESTDEQYF. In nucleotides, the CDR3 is TGCGCCAGCAGTCGCGAGTCAACGGACGAGCAGTACTTC.

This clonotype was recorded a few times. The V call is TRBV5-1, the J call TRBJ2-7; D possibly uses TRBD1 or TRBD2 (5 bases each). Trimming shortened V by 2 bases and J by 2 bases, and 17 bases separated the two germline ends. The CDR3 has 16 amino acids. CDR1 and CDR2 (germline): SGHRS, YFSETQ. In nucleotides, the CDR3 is TGCGCCAGCAGCTTCTGGGGGATCTGGGGGACCTACGAGCAGTACTTC. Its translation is CASSFWGIWGTYEQYF.

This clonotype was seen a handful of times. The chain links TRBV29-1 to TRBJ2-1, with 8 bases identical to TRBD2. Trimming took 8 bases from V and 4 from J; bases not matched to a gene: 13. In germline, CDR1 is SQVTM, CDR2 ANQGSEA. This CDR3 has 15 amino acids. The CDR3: CSTPGVAGRYNEQFF. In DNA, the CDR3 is TGCAGCACCCCCGGGGTAGCGGGAAGATACAATGAGCAGTTCTTC.

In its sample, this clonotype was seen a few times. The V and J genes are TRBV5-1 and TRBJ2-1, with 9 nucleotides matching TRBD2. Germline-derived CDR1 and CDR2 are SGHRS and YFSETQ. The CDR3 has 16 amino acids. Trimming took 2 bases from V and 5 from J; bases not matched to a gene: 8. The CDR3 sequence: CASSLGSGRADNEQFF. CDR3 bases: TGCGCCAGCAGCTTAGGTAGCGGGAGAGCGGACAATGAGCAGTTCTTC.

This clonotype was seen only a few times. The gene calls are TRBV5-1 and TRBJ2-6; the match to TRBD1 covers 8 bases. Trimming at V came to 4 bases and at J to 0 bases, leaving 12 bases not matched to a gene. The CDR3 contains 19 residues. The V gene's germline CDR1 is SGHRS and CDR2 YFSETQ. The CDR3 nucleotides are TGCGCCAGCAGCGTGACTCCAGGGGGCGACCTCTCTGGGGCCAACGTCCTGACTTTC. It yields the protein CASSVTPGGDLSGANVLTF.

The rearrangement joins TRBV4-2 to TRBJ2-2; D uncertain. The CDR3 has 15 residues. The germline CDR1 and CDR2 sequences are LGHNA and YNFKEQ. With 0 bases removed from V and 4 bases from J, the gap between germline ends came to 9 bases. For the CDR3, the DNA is TGTGCCAGCAGCCAAGATGGGCTTGCCACCGGGGAGCTGTTTTTT. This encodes CASSQDGLATGELFF.

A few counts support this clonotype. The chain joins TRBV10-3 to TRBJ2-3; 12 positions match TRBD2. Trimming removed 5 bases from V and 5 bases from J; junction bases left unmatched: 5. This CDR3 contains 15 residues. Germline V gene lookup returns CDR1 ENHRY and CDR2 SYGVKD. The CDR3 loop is CAISSSGGAGDTQYF. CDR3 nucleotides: TGTGCCATCAGTTCTAGCGGGGGGGCCGGAGATACGCAGTATTTT.

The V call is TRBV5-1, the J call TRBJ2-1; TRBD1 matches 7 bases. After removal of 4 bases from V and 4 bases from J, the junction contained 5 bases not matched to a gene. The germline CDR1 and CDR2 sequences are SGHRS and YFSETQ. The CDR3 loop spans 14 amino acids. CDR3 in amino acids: CASSPGTDYNEQFF. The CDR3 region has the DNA TGCGCCAGCAGCCCAGGGACAGATTACAATGAGCAGTTCTTC.

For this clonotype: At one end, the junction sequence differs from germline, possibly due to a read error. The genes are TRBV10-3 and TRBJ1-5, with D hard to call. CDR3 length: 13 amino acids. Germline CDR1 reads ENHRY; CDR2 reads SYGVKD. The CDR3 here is CAISDGWNQLQHF. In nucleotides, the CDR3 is TGTGCCATCAGTGACGGATGGAATCAGCTCCAGCATTTT.

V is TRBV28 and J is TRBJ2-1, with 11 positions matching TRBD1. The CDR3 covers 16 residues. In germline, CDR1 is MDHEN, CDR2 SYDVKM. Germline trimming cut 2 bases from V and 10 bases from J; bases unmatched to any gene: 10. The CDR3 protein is CASSLPGQGAPWEQFF. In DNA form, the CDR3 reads TGTGCCAGCAGTTTACCTGGACAGGGGGCGCCTTGGGAGCAGTTCTTC.

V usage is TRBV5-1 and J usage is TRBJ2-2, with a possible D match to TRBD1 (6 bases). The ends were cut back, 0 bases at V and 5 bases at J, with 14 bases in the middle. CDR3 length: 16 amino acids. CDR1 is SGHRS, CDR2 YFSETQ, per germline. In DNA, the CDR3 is TGCGCCAGCAGCTTGGCCCAGGGGATAAGGACCGGGGAGCTGTTTTTT. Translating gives CASSLAQGIRTGELFF.

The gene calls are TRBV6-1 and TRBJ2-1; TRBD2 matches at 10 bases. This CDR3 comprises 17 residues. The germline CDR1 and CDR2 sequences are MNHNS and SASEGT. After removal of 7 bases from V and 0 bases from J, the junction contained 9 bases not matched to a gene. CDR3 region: CASKPISGRSSYNEQFF. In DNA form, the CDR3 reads TGTGCCAGCAAGCCGATTAGCGGGAGGAGCTCCTACAATGAGCAGTTCTTC.

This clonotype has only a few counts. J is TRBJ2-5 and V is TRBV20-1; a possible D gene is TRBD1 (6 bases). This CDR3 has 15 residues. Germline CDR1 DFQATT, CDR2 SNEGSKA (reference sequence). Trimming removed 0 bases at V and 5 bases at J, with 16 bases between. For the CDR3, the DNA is TGCAGTGCTAGAGATCAACCAGGGGTTTCCGAGACCCAGTACTTC. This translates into CSARDQPGVSETQYF.

CDR3 region: CSATAGSTEAFF. The DNA for the CDR3 is TGCAGTGCTACGGCAGGGTCCACTGAAGCTTTCTTT. V gene TRBV20-1 combines with J gene TRBJ1-1; weak D call: TRBD1 (5 bases). CDR3 size: 12 residues. V was trimmed by 4 bases and J by 4 bases, leaving 10 bases between them. Germline-derived CDR1 and CDR2 are DFQATT and SNEGSKA (reference sequence).

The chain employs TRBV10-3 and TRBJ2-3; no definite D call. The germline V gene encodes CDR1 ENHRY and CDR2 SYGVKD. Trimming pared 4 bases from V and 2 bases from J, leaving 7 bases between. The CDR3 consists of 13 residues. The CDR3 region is CAISAGNTDTQYF. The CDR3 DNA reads TGTGCCATCAGTGCGGGCAACACAGATACGCAGTATTTT.

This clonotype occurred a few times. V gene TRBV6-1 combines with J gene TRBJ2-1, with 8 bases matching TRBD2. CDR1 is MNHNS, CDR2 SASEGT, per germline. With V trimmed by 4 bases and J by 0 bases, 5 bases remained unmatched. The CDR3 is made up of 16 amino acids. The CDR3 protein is CASSGLAPSSYNEQFF. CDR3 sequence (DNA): TGTGCCAGCAGTGGACTAGCGCCGAGCTCCTACAATGAGCAGTTCTTC.

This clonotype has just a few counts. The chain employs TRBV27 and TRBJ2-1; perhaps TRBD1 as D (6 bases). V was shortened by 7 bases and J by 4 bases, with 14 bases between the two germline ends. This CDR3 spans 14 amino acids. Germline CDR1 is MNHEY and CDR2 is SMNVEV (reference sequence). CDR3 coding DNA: TGTGCCAGCACTTGGGCCCAGGGGTACAATGAGCAGTTCTTC. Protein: CASTWAQGYNEQFF.

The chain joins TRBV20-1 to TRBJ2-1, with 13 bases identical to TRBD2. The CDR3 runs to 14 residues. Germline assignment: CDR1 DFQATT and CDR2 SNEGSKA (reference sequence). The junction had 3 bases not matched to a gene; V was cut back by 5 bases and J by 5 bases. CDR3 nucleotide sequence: TGCAGTGCTGGAGGACTAGCGGGAGACAATGAGCAGTTCTTC. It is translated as CSAGGLAGDNEQFF.

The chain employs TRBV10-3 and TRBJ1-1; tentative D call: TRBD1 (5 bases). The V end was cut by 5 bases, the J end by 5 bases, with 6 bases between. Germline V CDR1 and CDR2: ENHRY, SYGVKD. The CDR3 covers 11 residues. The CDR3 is CAISSGTEAFF. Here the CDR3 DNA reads TGTGCCATCAGTTCAGGGACTGAAGCTTTCTTT.

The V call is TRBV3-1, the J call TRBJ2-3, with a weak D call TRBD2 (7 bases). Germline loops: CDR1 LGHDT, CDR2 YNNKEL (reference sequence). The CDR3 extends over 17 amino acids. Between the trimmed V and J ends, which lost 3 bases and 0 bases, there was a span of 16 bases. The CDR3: CASSQRRGGRSTDTQYF. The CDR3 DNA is TGTGCCAGCAGCCAGCGTAGGGGGGGCCGTAGCACAGATACGCAGTATTTT.

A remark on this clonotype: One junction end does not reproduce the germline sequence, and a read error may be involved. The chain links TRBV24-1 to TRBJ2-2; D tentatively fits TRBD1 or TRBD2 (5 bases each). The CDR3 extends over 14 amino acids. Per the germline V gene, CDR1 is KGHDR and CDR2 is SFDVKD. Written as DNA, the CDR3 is TGTGCCACCAGTGATGGGGGACGGACCGTGGAGCTGTTTTTT. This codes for CATSDGGRTVELFF.

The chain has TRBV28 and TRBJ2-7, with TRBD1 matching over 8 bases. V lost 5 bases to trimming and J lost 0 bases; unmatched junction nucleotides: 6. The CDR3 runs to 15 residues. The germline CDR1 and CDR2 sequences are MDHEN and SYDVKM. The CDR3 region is CASSPGTGYSYEQYV. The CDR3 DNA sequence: TGTGCCAGCAGTCCCGGGACAGGATACTCCTACGAGCAGTACGTC.

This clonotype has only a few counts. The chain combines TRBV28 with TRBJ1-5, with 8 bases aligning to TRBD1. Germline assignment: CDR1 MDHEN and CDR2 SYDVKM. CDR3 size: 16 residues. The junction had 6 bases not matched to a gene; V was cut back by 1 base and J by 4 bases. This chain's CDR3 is CASSLSWQGANQPQHF. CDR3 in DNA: TGTGCCAGCAGTTTATCATGGCAGGGGGCTAATCAGCCCCAGCATTTT.

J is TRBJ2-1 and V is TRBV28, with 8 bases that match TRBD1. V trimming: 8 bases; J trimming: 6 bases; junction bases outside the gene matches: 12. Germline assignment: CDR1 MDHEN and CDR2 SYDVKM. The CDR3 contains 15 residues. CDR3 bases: TGTGCCAGCCGGTCGTTGGACAGGGATATCAATGAGCAGTTCTTC. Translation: CASRSLDRDINEQFF.

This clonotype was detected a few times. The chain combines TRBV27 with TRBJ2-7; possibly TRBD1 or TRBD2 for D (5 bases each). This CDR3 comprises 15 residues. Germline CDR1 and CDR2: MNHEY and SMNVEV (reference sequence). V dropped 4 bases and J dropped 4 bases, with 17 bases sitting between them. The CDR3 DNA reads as TGTGCCAGCAGTTCCGCCGGGGCAGGCCATTACGAGCAGTACTTC. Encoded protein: CASSSAGAGHYEQYF.

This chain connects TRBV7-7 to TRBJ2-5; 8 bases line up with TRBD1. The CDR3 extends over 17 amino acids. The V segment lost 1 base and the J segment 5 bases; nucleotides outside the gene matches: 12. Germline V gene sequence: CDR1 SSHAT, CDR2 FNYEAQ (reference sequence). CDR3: CASSLGSGTGGWETQYF. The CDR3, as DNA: TGTGCCAGCAGCTTAGGGTCCGGGACAGGCGGTTGGGAGACCCAGTACTTC.

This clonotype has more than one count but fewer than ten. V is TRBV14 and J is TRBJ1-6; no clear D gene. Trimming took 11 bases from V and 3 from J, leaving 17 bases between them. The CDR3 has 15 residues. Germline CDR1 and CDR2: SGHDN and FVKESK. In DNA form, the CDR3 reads TGTGCCCCCAACCATAGGGCAGGCTATAATTCACCCCTCCACTTT. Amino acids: CAPNHRAGYNSPLHF.

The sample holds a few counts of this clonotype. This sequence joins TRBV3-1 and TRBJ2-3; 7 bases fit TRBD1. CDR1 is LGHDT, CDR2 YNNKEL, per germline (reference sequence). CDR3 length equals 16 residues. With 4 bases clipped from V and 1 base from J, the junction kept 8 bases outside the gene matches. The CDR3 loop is CASSPPRDSRTDTQYF. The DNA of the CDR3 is TGTGCCAGCAGCCCCCCCCGGGACAGCCGCACAGATACGCAGTATTTT.

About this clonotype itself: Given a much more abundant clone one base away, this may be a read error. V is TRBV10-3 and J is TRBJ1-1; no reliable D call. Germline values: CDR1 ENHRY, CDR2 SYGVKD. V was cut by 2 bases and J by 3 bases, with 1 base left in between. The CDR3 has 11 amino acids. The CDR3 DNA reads TGTGCCATCAGTGAGGACACTGAAGCTTTCTTT. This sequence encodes CAISEDTEAFF.

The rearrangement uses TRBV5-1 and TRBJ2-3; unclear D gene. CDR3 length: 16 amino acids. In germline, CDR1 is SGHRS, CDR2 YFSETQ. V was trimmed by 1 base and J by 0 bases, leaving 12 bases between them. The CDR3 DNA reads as TGCGCCAGCAGCTTGAACCCACAAGGGAGCACAGATACGCAGTATTTT. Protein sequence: CASSLNPQGSTDTQYF.